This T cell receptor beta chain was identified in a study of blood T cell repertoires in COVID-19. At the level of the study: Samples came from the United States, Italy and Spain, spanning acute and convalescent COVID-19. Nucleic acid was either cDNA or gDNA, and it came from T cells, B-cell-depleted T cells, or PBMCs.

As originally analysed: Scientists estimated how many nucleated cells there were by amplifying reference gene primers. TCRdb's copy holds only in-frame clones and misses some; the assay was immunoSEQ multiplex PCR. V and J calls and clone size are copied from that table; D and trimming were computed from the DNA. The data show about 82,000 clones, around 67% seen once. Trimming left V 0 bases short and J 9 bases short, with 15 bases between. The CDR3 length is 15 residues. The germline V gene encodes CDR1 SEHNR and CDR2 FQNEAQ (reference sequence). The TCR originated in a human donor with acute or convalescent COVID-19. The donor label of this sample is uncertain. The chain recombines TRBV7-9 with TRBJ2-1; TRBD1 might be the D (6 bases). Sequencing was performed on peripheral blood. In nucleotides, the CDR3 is TGTGCCAGCAGCTTAGCGGGGGCACTTTTGGTTGAGCAGTTCTTC. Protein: CASSLAGALLVEQFF.